There are a few counts of the clone carrying this T cell receptor beta chain. This sample stems from a study of response to subunit inactivated influenza vaccine. TCRdb ran MiXCR on the RT-PCR reads and lists one entry per CDR3 protein. The sample shows more than 550,000 distinct CDR3 sequences, about 11% of them seen only once. Separately, the same data were catalogued under a study of T cells expressing NK-cell markers. That paper states: 5'RACE template switching with UMIs generated TCR beta cDNA.

This sample comprised PBMCs from blood, obtained on the day of vaccination. This TCR was sampled from a man aged 50 to 60 who received an inactivated influenza vaccine.

The CDR3 is CASAERNQPQHF. CDR3 sequence (DNA): TGTGCCAGCGCAGAGCGCAATCAGCCCCAGCATTTT. The rearrangement joins TRBV6-2 or TRBV6-3 to TRBJ1-5; the D is unclear. The V and J ends lost 8 bases and 2 bases respectively, with 7 bases between them. The CDR3 length is 12 residues. Germline CDR1 and CDR2: MNHEY and SVGEGT.